The source of this T cell receptor (beta chain) is a study of monozygotic twins with cystic fibrosis (dated by TCRdb to about 2021). Study-level background: Barcoded libraries were made from roughly 3 micrograms of fragmented DNA using around 15 PCR cycles. To assess genetic influence on V and J gene usage, the study compared TCR beta repertoires within and across 16 monozygotic twin pairs with cystic fibrosis. The cohort comprised ten female and six male twin pairs aged roughly 2.0 to 40 years, median around 9 years, mostly children and adolescents. Twins were ranked among 1,060 cohort participants for weight-for-height and FEVPerc (FEV1 disease centile) on the day of blood sampling. Data for three of the twin pairs had been reported earlier in a different context.

The twin pairs came from the European Cystic Fibrosis Twin and Sibling Study Cohort, which recruited patients from over a hundred CF clinics across 14 European countries. Zygosity and CFTR genotype were confirmed in-house, and zygosity was tested by multiplex PCR of nine short tandem repeat loci. Peripheral blood was sampled from each twin, with clinical parameters recorded on the day of blood sampling. Genomic DNA was isolated from peripheral blood cells with phenol/chloroform and kept in TE buffer at 4 degrees C. Results and caveats for the whole study, not just this receptor: The cohort was small, and the number of shared CDR3s showed no association with age, concordance or disease severity. Nucleotide-identical clonotype sharing was significantly higher within monozygotic CF twin pairs than between unrelated CF individuals (P = 0.000026, Mann-Whitney). Simpson clonality tended to be low (median about 0.0095), which suggests a naive-dominated repertoire, although clonality was higher in the most severely affected patients. The greatest similarity to the co-twin was observed for V gene usage in 13 of 16 pairs and for J usage in 8 of 16 pairs, which suggested genetic constraints.

Following the manufacturer's instructions, TCR beta CDR3 regions were amplified by multiplex PCR with the immunoSEQ immune profiling system. An Illumina NextSeq system was used to carry out the sequencing. The paper's data handling went like this. Sequence data were processed on the immunoSEQ Analyzer platform, and clonality was computed as the square root of Simpson's index of productive rearrangements. Similarity in V and J usage was quantified by Jensen-Shannon distance, and CDR3 generation probabilities were calculated with OLGA. Shared CDR3 sequences were searched in the immuneACCESS database (August 2020) and in VDJdb (December 2020). What TCRdb holds here is the immuneACCESS table cut down to in-frame rearrangements. Part of the clones is not present; checked against another copy, under half of the missing clones reflect an unresolved V gene, and the others are unexplained. D and trimming were read from the DNA, whereas the V and J calls and clone size are those reported in that table. The sample profile shows around 34,000 clones; roughly 90% of them were found once. The ten largest clonotypes hold under 1% of the sample.

Of note for this clone: Its antigen remains unidentified. Base qualities were left out, and no much larger clone turns up one base away.

For CDR1 and CDR2, the germline V gene lists SGHTS and YDEGEE. Trimming removed 4 bases from V and 4 bases from J; the gene matches leave 9 bases unexplained. The CDR3 has 15 amino acids, counting the end cysteine and phenylalanine. Only CDR3 DNA is held: 45 bases, read in frame from base 1. The TCR comes from a girl aged 2 to 10 with cystic fibrosis. The V gene is TRBV5-8 and the J gene is TRBJ2-5; the central 8 bases match TRBD1. Sample: blood. Read as DNA, the sequence is TGTGCCAGCAGCAGCCCACAGGGGGGTGGAGAGACCCAGTACTTC. Its product reads: CASSSPQGGGETQYF.